The present TCR beta chain was sequenced within a study of radiotherapy plus CTLA-4 blockade in lung cancer. Study as a whole: Objective responses emerged in around 19% of patients, and around 29% attained disease control.

A note on this clone: Its antigen is not known.

Sequenced by immunoSEQ multiplex PCR; TCRdb stores in-frame clones only, minus some. The data contain 80,000 to 100,000 clones, about 70% of them singletons. Overall study results and limits: In blood, TCR clones derived from the tumor expanded after radiotherapy plus ipilimumab.

The germline CDR1 and CDR2 sequences are SGDLS and YYNGEE. V lost 3 bases, J lost 3 bases, and 17 bases lay in between. The CDR3 spans 16 residues. The receptor's source is a human donor with non-small cell lung cancer who had a partial response to radiotherapy plus ipilimumab. Some clones in this sample may be carry-over from other donors' samples. Sequencing used peripheral blood, obtained from a patient treated with radiotherapy plus ipilimumab. The chain carries TRBV9 and TRBJ2-3, with D tentatively TRBD2 (7 bases). The CDR3, as DNA: TGTGCCAGCAGCGCCCGAGGCGGGGGCCCTACAGATACGCAGTATTTT. The encoded protein is CASSARGGGPTDTQYF.